Detailed here is one T cell receptor (beta chain). The antigen is unknown. A second about 6 to 12 cycle PCR used barcoded and J-beta primers. Per sample, CDR3-containing paired-end reads numbered at least 3 million. TCRdb itself ran the 5' RACE reads through MiXCR, one entry per CDR3 protein. The sample carries fewer than 2,000,000 distinct CDR3 sequences, about 31% recorded once. This specimen belongs to a study of blood T cells in healthy people across ages. Study summary: Per every two T cells, about one barcoded beta molecule was captured by template switching.

Whole-study findings and limits: Diversity of TCR beta correlated strongly with naive T cell percentage.

The V gene's germline CDR1 is LGHDT and CDR2 YNNKEL (reference sequence). The CDR3 has 16 residues. V shed 1 base, J shed 6 bases, and the junction held 8 bases outside the gene matches. Sequenced input: blood. The V and J genes are TRBV3-1 and TRBJ2-7; 11 positions match TRBD1. The sequence was obtained from a young woman in good health. CDR3 residues: CASSQAARDRGGEQYF. The CDR3 nucleotides read TGTGCCAGCAGCCAAGCGGCGAGGGACAGGGGGGGCGAGCAGTACTTC.